Below are 9 T cell receptor beta chains sequenced from a single sample in a study of blood T cell repertoires in COVID-19. The protocol was immunoSEQ multiplex PCR, while the TCRdb copy is restricted to in-frame clones and leaves out a portion. The data show some 50,000 clones, 65% to 85% seen once. Sequencing input: peripheral blood. The receptors were sampled from a woman of 80 years or more with acute or convalescent COVID-19.

This chain joins TRBV15 and TRBJ2-7; perhaps TRBD2 as D (6 bases). Between the trimmed V and J ends, which lost 0 bases and 4 bases, there was a span of 13 bases. The germline V gene has CDR1 LNHNV and CDR2 YYDKDF (reference sequence). CDR3 length: 15 residues. The CDR3: CATSRDSGRTYEQYF. DNA for the CDR3: TGTGCCACCAGCAGAGATTCAGGGAGGACTTACGAGCAGTACTTC.

The chain has TRBV18 and TRBJ2-1, with D possibly being TRBD1 (5 bases). V lost 3 bases and J 3 bases, leaving 15 bases between the germline ends. This CDR3 contains 16 residues. Germline V gene data show CDR1 as KGHSH and CDR2 as LQKENI. The DNA for the CDR3 is TGTGCCAGCTCACCTTCAGGGAAAGGTGACTACAATGAGCAGTTCTTC. It encodes CASSPSGKGDYNEQFF.

This chain connects TRBV25-1 to TRBJ2-1, with D possibly being TRBD2 (5 bases). CDR1 MGHDK and CDR2 SYGVNS come from the germline V gene. V lost 6 bases and J lost 0, with 9 bases in between. This CDR3 is 14 amino acids long. In DNA form, the CDR3 reads TGTGCCAGCAGCGGACTGTTCTCCTACAATGAGCAGTTCTTC. Translating it yields CASSGLFSYNEQFF. The variable domain in full, with the rest retrieved from reference TRBV25-1 and TRBJ2-1, is EADIYQTPRYLVIGTGKKITLECSQTMGHDKMYWYQQDPGMELHLIHYSYGVNSTEKGDLSSESTVSRIRTEHFPLTLESARPSHTSQYLCASSGLFSYNEQFFGPGTRLTVL.

This rearrangement joins TRBV27 to TRBJ1-6, with a weak D call TRBD1 (5 bases). The CDR3 spans 16 residues. CDR1 is MNHEY and CDR2 is SMNVEV in the germline V gene (reference sequence). With 3 bases removed from V and 4 bases from J, the gap between germline ends came to 13 bases. CDR3 loop: CASSLGGVGYNSPLHF. DNA of the CDR3: TGTGCCAGCAGTTTGGGGGGAGTGGGTTATAATTCACCCCTCCACTTT.

V is TRBV19 and J is TRBJ2-3; D not certain. Germline V gene data show CDR1 as LNHDA and CDR2 as SQIVND (reference sequence). V lost 3 bases to trimming and J lost 3 bases, with 4 bases between them. CDR3 length: 12 residues. The CDR3 sequence is CASSISTDTQYF. CDR3 coding DNA: TGTGCCAGTAGTATCTCGACAGATACGCAGTATTTT.

The sample holds one count of this clone. The chain uses TRBV7-9 and TRBJ1-2, with TRBD1 as a possible D gene (5 bases). V gave up 1 base and J gave up 3 bases, with 12 bases separating them. CDR3 length: 15 residues. The V gene's germline CDR1 is SEHNR and CDR2 FQNEAQ (reference sequence). This chain's CDR3 is CASSLDLQGYYGYTF. The CDR3 DNA reads TGTGCCAGCAGCTTAGACCTGCAGGGATACTATGGCTACACCTTC.

This chain links TRBV19 with TRBJ1-1; maybe TRBD1 (5 bases). Trimming left V 3 bases short and J 4 bases short, with 15 bases between. The length of the CDR3 is 15 residues. CDR1 is LNHDA and CDR2 is SQIVND in the germline V gene (reference sequence). CDR3 in amino acids: CASSIGAGRGTEAFF. As DNA, the CDR3 is TGTGCCAGTAGTATTGGGGCAGGGCGGGGCACTGAAGCTTTCTTT.

The chain uses TRBV6-5 and TRBJ1-2, with TRBD1 identical over 8 bases. Germline V gene data show CDR1 as MNHEY and CDR2 as SVGAGI. V shed 5 bases and J 8 bases; nucleotides not matched to a gene: 4. The CDR3 consists of 12 residues. The CDR3, as DNA: TGTGCCAGCAGTAGGACAGGGATGGGCTACACCTTC. Encoded protein: CASSRTGMGYTF.

The chain uses TRBV5-1 and TRBJ1-1; D is perhaps TRBD1 (6 bases). The CDR3 covers 13 residues. Trimming shortened V by 4 bases and J by 1 base, and 8 bases separated the two germline ends. Germline V gene data show CDR1 as SGHRS and CDR2 as YFSETQ. The CDR3 nucleotides are TGCGCCAGCAGCGCACAGGGGAACACTGAAGCTTTCTTT. Encoded protein: CASSAQGNTEAFF.